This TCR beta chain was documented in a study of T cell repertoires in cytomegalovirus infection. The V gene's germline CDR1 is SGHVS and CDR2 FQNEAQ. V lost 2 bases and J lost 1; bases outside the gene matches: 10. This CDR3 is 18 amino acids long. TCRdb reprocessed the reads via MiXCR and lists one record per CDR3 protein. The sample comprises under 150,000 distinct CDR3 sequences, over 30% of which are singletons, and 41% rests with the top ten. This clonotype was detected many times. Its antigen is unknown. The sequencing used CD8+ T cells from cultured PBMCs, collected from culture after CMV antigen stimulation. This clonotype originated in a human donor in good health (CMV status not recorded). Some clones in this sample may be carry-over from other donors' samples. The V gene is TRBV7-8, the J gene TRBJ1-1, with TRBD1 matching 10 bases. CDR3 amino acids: CASSLWGGTGETNTEAFF. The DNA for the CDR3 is TGTGCCAGCAGCTTATGGGGGGGGACAGGGGAAACGAACACTGAAGCTTTCTTT.